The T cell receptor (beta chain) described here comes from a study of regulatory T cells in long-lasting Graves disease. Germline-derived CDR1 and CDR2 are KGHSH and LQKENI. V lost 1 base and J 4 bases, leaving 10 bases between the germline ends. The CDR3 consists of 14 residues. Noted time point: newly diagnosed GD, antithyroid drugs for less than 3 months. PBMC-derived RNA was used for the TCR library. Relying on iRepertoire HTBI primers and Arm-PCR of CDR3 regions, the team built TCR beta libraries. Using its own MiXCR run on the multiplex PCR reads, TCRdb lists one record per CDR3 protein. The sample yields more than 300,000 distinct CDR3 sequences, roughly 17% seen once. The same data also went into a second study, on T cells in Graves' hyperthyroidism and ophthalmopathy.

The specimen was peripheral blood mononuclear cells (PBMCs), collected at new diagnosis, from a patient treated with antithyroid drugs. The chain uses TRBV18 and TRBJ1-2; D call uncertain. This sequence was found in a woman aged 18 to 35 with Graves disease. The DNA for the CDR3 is TGTGCCAGCTCACCACAGGAGGAAGGCTATGGCTACACCTTC. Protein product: CASSPQEEGYGYTF.